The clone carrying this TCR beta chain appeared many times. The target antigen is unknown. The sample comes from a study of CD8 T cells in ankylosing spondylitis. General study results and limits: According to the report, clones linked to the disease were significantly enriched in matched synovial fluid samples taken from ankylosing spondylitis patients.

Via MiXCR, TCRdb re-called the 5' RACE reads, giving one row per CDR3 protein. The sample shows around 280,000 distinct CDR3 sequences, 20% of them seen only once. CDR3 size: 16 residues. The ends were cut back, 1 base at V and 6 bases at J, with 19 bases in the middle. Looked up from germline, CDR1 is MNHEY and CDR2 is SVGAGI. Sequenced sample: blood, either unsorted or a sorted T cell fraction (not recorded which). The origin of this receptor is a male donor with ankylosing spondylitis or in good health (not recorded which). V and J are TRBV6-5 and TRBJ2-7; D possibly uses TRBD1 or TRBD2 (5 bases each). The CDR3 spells CASSYCTGGGGCEQYV. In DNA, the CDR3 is TGTGCCAGCAGTTACTGTACAGGTGGTGGGGGATGCGAGCAGTACGTC.